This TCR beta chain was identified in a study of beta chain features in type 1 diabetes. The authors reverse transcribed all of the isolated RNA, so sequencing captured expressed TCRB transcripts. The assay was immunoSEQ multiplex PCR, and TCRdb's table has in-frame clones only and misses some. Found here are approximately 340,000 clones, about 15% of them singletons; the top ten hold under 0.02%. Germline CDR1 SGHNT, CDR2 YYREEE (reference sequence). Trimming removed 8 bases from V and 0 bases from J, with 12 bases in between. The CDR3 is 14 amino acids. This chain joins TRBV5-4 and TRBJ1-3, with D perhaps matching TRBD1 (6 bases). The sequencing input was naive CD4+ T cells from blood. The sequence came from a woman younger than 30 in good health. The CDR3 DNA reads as TGTGCCAGTACACAGGGAATCTCTGGAAACACCATATATTTT. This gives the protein CASTQGISGNTIYF.